Listed below are T cell receptor beta chains from one sample, sequenced in a study of T-cell reconstitution after alpha-beta-depleted transplantation in children. Via MiXCR, TCRdb re-called the PCR reads, giving one row per CDR3 protein. Among about 610,000 distinct CDR3 sequences listed, 10% were seen once. This material consisted of PBMCs from the stem cell graft donor, taken from the stem cell graft. The receptors originated from a human donor who donated a stem cell graft to a child with acute myeloid leukemia. Each CDR3 is given with its conserved first and last residue. D genes are given only for firm matches. Where a row states a size, it is once, few, many or the class of an expanded clone; other rows omit it.

j_call: TRBJ2-1; d_call: TRBD2; clone_size: many; v_call: TRBV27; cdr3_nt: TGTGCCAGCAGTTCGGGGGGGGTTTTCTACAATGAGCAGTTCTTC; cdr3_aa: CASSSGGVFYNEQFF
j_call: TRBJ2-7; d_call: TRBD2; clone_size: NA; v_call: TRBV12-3/TRBV12-4; cdr3_nt: TGTGCCAGCAGCCTAAAGAGGCAGCGGGAGGTCTTAGCCTACGAGCAGTACTTC; cdr3_aa: CASSLKRQREVLAYEQYF
j_call: TRBJ2-1; d_call: NA; clone_size: many; v_call: TRBV7-2; cdr3_nt: TGTGCCAGCAGCTTGATGGGGGACTCCTACAATGAGCAGTTCTTC; cdr3_aa: CASSLMGDSYNEQFF
j_call: TRBJ1-2; d_call: NA; clone_size: NA; v_call: TRBV24-1; cdr3_nt: TGTGCCACCAGTAATCCGGGGCAGGCCGACTATGGCTACACCTTC; cdr3_aa: CATSNPGQADYGYTF
j_call: TRBJ2-1; d_call: TRBD2; clone_size: many; v_call: TRBV29-1; cdr3_nt: TGCAGCGTTGAAGAATTTGGGCTAGCGGGAGGGCCCTCCTACAATGAGCAGTTCTTC; cdr3_aa: CSVEEFGLAGGPSYNEQFF
j_call: TRBJ1-1; d_call: NA; clone_size: many; v_call: TRBV5-1; cdr3_nt: TGCGCCAGCAGCTTGGTCGGGTACACTGAAGCTTTCTTT; cdr3_aa: CASSLVGYTEAFF
j_call: TRBJ2-1; d_call: TRBD2; clone_size: NA; v_call: TRBV6-1; cdr3_nt: TGTGCCAGCAGTGAACGATTAGCGGGAAGCTCCTACAATGAGCAGTTCTTC; cdr3_aa: CASSERLAGSSYNEQFF
j_call: TRBJ1-2; d_call: NA; clone_size: few; v_call: TRBV29-1; cdr3_nt: TGCAGCGTTGAGGGGGGAAACGGCTACACCTTC; cdr3_aa: CSVEGGNGYTF
j_call: TRBJ1-4; d_call: NA; clone_size: few; v_call: TRBV9; cdr3_nt: TGTGCCAGCAGCGCACAGGCCGCGTTGGGGAAAAATGAAAAACTGTTTTTT; cdr3_aa: CASSAQAALGKNEKLFF
j_call: TRBJ2-7; d_call: NA; clone_size: once; v_call: TRBV19; cdr3_nt: TGTGCCAGTAGTATTGGAGGTGTGGGGTACGAGCAGTACTTC; cdr3_aa: CASSIGGVGYEQYF
j_call: TRBJ2-1; d_call: NA; clone_size: many; v_call: TRBV5-6; cdr3_nt: TGTGCCAGCAGCTTGCCCAGGTCGAATGAGCAGTTCTTC; cdr3_aa: CASSLPRSNEQFF
j_call: TRBJ2-4; d_call: TRBD1; clone_size: few; v_call: TRBV29-1; cdr3_nt: TGCAGCGTGGAGACAGGGGGGGGCAAAAACATTCAGTACTTC; cdr3_aa: CSVETGGGKNIQYF
j_call: TRBJ2-1; d_call: TRBD2; clone_size: many; v_call: TRBV6-2/TRBV6-3; cdr3_nt: TGTGCCAGCAGTGCGACTAGCGGAGGGGGAGAGCAGTTCTTC; cdr3_aa: CASSATSGGGEQFF
j_call: TRBJ2-7; d_call: TRBD2; clone_size: few; v_call: TRBV15; cdr3_nt: TGTGCCACCAGCAGCACTAGCGGGAGCTACTACGAGCAGTACTTC; cdr3_aa: CATSSTSGSYYEQYF
j_call: TRBJ2-7; d_call: TRBD1; clone_size: few; v_call: TRBV29-1; cdr3_nt: TGCAGCGTTGCTGGACAGGGGATAACCTACGAGCAGTACTTC; cdr3_aa: CSVAGQGITYEQYF
j_call: TRBJ1-6; d_call: NA; clone_size: few; v_call: TRBV7-9; cdr3_nt: TGTGCCAGCAGCTTAGCGCTTCCAGGGAATTCACCCCTCCACTTT; cdr3_aa: CASSLALPGNSPLHF
j_call: TRBJ1-6; d_call: NA; clone_size: many; v_call: TRBV9; cdr3_nt: TGTGCCAGCAGCGTATGGGGGAATCCAGCCTCACCCCTCCACTTT; cdr3_aa: CASSVWGNPASPLHF
j_call: TRBJ2-1; d_call: NA; clone_size: NA; v_call: TRBV18; cdr3_nt: TGTGCCAGCTCACCAAGGGTCCCTTCGCAGTTCTTC; cdr3_aa: CASSPRVPSQFF
j_call: TRBJ2-5; d_call: TRBD2; clone_size: few; v_call: TRBV5-5; cdr3_nt: TGTGCCAGCAGCTTGGGGTGGGGAGGGATCCACCAAGAGACCCAGTACTTC; cdr3_aa: CASSLGWGGIHQETQYF
j_call: TRBJ2-7; d_call: TRBD2; clone_size: medium-sized; v_call: TRBV25-1; cdr3_nt: TGTGCCAGCAGTGAAAAACTAGCGGGAGCGACAGGTCACGAGCAGTACTTC; cdr3_aa: CASSEKLAGATGHEQYF
j_call: TRBJ1-1; d_call: NA; clone_size: many; v_call: TRBV12-3/TRBV12-4; cdr3_nt: TGTGCCAGCAGTTTGAAGCTGGGGACTGAAGCTTTCTTT; cdr3_aa: CASSLKLGTEAFF
j_call: TRBJ2-7; d_call: NA; clone_size: NA; v_call: TRBV6-1; cdr3_nt: TGTGCCAGCAGCTCACTACAGGGTCCCACTTTGTACGAGCAGTACTTC; cdr3_aa: CASSSLQGPTLYEQYF
j_call: TRBJ2-7; d_call: NA; clone_size: NA; v_call: TRBV7-2; cdr3_nt: TGTGCCAGCAGCGAACAGAGATCCTACGAGCAGTACTTC; cdr3_aa: CASSEQRSYEQYF
j_call: TRBJ2-1; d_call: TRBD2; clone_size: many; v_call: TRBV5-1; cdr3_nt: TGCGCCAGCTCGAAGGTAGCGGGAGGCAACAATGAGCAGTTCTTC; cdr3_aa: CASSKVAGGNNEQFF
j_call: TRBJ1-6; d_call: NA; clone_size: NA; v_call: TRBV29-1; cdr3_nt: TGCAGCGTTGCTGGGACCGTTAATTCACCCCTCCACTTT; cdr3_aa: CSVAGTVNSPLHF
j_call: TRBJ1-1; d_call: NA; clone_size: many; v_call: TRBV9; cdr3_nt: TGTGCCAGCAGCGGGGACTTAACGGGCACTGAAGCTTTCTTT; cdr3_aa: CASSGDLTGTEAFF
j_call: TRBJ2-5; d_call: TRBD2; clone_size: few; v_call: TRBV28; cdr3_nt: TGTGCCAGCAGGCCAGCGGGAGAAGAGACCCAGTACTTC; cdr3_aa: CASRPAGEETQYF
j_call: TRBJ2-1; d_call: TRBD2; clone_size: NA; v_call: TRBV7-6; cdr3_nt: TGTGCCAGCAGCTTAGCCTTGCCTAGCGGGAGCAGCTCCTACAATGAGCAGTTCTTC; cdr3_aa: CASSLALPSGSSSYNEQFF
j_call: TRBJ1-4; d_call: NA; clone_size: many; v_call: TRBV29-1; cdr3_nt: TGCAGCGTGAAACGGGGTGACCGGAATGAAAAACTGTTTTTT; cdr3_aa: CSVKRGDRNEKLFF